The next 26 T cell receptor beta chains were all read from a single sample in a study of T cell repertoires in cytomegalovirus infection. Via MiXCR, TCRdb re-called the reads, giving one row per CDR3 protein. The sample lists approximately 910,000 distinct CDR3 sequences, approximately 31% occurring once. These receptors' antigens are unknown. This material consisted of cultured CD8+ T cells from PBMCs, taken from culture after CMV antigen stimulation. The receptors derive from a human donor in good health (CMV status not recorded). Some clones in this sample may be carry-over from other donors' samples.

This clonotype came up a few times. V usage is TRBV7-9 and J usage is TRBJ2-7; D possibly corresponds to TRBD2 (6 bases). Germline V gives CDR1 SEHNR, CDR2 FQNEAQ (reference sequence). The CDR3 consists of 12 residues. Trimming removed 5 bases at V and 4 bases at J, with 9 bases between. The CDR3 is CASSVGTYEQYV. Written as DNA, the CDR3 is TGTGCCAGCAGCGTCGGGACTTACGAGCAGTACGTC.

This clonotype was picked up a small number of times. The CDR3 bases are TGTGCCAGCAAAAGGGACAGGGGGCCGACTCATATGAACACTGAAGCTTTCTTT. Translating gives CASKRDRGPTHMNTEAFF. The chain uses TRBV19 and TRBJ1-1; 12 bases are shared with TRBD1. This CDR3 comprises 18 residues. The germline V gene encodes CDR1 LNHDA and CDR2 SQIVND (reference sequence). The V segment lost 9 bases and the J segment 0 bases; nucleotides outside the gene matches: 14.

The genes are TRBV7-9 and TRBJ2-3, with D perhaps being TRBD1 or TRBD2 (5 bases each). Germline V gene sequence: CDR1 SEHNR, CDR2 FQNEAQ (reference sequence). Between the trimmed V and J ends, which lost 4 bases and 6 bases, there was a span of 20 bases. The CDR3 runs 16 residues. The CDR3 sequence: CASSSSRGWAGDTQYF. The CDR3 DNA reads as TGTGCCAGCAGCTCTTCGAGGGGCTGGGCCGGGGATACGCAGTATTTT.

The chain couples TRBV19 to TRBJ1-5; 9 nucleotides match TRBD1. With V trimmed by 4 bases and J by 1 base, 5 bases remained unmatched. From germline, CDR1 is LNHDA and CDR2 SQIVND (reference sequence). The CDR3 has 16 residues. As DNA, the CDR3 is TGTGCCAGTAGTACAACCGGACAGGGGAGCAATCAGCCCCAGCATTTT. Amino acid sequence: CASSTTGQGSNQPQHF.

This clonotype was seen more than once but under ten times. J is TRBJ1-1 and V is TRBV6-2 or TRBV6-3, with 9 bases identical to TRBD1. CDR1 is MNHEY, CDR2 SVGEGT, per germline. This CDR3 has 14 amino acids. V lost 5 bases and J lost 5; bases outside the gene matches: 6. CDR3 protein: CASSPTGGFTEAFF. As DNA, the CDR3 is TGTGCCAGCAGTCCGACAGGGGGATTTACTGAAGCTTTCTTT.

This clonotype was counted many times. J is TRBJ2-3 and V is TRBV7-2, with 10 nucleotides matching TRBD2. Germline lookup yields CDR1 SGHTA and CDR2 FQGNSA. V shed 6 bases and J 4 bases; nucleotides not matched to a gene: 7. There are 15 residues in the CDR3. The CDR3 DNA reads TGTGCCAGCAGTGCTAGCGGGGGCGGGGCAGATACGCAGTATTTT. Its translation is CASSASGGGADTQYF.

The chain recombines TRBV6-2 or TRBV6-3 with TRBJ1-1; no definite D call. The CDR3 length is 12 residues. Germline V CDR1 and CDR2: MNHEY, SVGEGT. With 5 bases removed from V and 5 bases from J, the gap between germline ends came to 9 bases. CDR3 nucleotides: TGTGCCAGCAGTAAACTTGGGACTGAAGCTTTCTTT. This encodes CASSKLGTEAFF.

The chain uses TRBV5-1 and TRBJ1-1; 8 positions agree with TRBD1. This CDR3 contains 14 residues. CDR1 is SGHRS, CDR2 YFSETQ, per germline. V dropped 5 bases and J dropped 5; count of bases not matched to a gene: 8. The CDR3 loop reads CASRSGGEYTEAFF. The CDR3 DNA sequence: TGCGCCAGCAGATCAGGGGGCGAATATACTGAAGCTTTCTTT.

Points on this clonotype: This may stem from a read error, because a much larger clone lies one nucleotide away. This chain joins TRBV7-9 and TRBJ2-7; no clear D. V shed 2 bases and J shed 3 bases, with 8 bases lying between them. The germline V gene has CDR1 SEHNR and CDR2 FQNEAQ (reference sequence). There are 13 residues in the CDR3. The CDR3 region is CASSLSEYYEQYF. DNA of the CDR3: TGTGCCAGCAGCTTAAGCGAATACTACGAGCAGTACTTC.

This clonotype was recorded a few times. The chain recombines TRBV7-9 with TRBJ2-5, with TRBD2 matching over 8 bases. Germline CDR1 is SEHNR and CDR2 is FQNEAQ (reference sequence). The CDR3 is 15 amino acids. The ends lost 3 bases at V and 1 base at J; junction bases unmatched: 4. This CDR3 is CASSFGGVGQETQYF. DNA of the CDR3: TGTGCCAGCAGCTTCGGGGGGGTAGGCCAAGAGACCCAGTACTTC. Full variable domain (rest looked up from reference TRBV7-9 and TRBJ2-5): DTGVSQNPRHKITKRGQNVTFRCDPISEHNRLYWYRQTLGQGPEFLTYFQNEAQLEKSRLLSDRFSAERPKGSFSTLEIQRTEQGDSAMYLCASSFGGVGQETQYFGPGTRLLVL.

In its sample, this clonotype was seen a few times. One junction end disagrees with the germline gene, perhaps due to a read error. CDR3 amino acids: CASSLKLAGRSETQYF. The CDR3 coding sequence is TGTGCTAGCAGCTTAAAACTAGCGGGGAGGTCCGAGACCCAGTACTTC. The rearrangement uses TRBV7-7 and TRBJ2-5; 10 nucleotides align to TRBD2. Germline V gene lookup returns CDR1 SSHAT and CDR2 FNYEAQ (reference sequence). The CDR3 has 16 residues.

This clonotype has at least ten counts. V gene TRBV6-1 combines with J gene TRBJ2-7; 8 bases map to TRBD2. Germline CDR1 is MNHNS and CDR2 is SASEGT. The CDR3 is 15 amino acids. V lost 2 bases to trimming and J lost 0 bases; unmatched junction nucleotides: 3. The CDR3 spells CASSEQRGSSYEQYF. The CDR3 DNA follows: TGTGCCAGCAGTGAACAGCGGGGGAGCTCCTACGAGCAGTACTTC.

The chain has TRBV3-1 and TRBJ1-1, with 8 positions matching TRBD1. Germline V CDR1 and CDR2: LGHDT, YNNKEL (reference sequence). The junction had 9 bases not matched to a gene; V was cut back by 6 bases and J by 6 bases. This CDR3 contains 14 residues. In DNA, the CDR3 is TGTGCCAGCAGTACGGACAGGGATTTCGCTGAAGCTTTCTTT. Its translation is CASSTDRDFAEAFF.

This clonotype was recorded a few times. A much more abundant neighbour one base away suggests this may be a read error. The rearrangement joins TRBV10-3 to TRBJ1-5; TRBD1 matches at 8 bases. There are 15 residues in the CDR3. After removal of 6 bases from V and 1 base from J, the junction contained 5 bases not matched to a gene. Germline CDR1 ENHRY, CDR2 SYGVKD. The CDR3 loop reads CAISLDRGSNQPQHF. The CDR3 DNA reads TGTGCCATCAGCTTAGACAGGGGAAGCAATCAGCCCCAGCATTTT.

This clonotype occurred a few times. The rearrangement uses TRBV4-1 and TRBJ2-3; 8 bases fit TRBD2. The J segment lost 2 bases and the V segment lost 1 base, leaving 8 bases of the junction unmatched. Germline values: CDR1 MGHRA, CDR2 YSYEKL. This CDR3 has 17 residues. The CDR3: CASSQVETSVSTDTQYF. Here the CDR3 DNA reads TGCGCCAGCAGCCAAGTTGAGACTAGCGTTTCCACAGATACGCAGTATTTT.

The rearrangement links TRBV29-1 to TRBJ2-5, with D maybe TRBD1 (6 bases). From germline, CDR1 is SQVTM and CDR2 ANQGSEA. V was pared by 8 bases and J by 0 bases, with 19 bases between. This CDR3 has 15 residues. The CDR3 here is CSLLSEGHNQETQYF. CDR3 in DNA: TGCAGCCTTTTATCCGAGGGACACAACCAAGAGACCCAGTACTTC.

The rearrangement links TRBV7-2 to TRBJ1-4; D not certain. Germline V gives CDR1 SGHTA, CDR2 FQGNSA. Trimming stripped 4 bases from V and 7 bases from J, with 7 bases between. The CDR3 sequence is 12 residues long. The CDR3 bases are TGTGCCAGCAGCTCCCGCAGTGAAAAACTGTTTTTT. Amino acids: CASSSRSEKLFF.

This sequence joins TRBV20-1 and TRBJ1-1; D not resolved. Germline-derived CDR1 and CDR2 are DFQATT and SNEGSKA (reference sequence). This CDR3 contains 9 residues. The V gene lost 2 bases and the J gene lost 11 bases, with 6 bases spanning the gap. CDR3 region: CSARLMAFF. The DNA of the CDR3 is TGCAGTGCTAGATTAATGGCTTTCTTT.

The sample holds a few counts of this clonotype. CDR3 bases: TGTGCCAGCATTATGGCGGTTAGCACAGATACGCAGTATTTT. The encoded protein is CASIMAVSTDTQYF. The V call is TRBV12-3 or TRBV12-4, the J call TRBJ2-3; no definite D call. V lost 7 bases and J 0 bases, leaving 11 bases between the germline ends. The CDR3 is 14 residues long.

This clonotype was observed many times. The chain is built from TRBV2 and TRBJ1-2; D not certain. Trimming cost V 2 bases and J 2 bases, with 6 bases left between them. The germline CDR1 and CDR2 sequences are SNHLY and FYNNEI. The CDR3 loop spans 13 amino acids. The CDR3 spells CASSEWLNYGYTF. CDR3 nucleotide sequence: TGTGCCAGCAGTGAATGGCTGAACTATGGCTACACCTTC. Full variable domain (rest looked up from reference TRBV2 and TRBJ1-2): EPEVTQTPSHQVTQMGQEVILRCVPISNHLYFYWYRQILGQKVEFLVSFYNNEISEKSEIFDDQFSVERPDGSNFTLKIRSTKLEDSAMYFCASSEWLNYGYTFGSGTRLTVV.

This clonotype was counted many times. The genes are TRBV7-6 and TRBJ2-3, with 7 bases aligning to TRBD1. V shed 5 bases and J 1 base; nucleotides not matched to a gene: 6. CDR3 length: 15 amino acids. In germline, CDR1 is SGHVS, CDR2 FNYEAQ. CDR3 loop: CASSGTGAGTDTQYF. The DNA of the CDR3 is TGTGCCAGCAGCGGAACAGGGGCGGGCACAGATACGCAGTATTTT.

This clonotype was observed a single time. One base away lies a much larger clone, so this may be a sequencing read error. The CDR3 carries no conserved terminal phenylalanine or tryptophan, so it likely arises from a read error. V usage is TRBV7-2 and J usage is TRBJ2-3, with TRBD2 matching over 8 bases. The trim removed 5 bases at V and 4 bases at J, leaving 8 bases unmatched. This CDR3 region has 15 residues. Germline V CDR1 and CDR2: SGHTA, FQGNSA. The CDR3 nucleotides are TGTGCCAGCAGCCTCACGGGGGGGCTGGCAGATACGCAGTATTTA. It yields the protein CASSLTGGLADTQYL.

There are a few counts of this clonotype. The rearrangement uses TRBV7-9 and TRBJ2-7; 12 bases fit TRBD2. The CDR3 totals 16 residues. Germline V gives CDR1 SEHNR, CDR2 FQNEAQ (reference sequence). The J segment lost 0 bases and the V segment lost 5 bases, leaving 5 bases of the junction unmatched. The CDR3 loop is CASSKLAGGYSYEQYF. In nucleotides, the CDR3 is TGTGCCAGCAGCAAGCTAGCGGGGGGGTACTCCTACGAGCAGTACTTC.

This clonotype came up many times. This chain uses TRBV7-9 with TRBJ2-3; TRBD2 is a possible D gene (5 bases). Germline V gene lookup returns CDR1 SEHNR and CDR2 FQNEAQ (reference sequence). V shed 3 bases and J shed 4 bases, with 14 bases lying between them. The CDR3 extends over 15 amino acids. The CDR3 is CASSFLAYGADTQYF. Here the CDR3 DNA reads TGTGCCAGCAGCTTTCTGGCCTACGGGGCAGATACGCAGTATTTT.

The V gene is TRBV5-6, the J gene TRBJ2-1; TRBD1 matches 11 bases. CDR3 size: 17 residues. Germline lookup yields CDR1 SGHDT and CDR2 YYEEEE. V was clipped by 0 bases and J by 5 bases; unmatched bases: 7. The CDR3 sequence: CASSLARTGGKNNEQFF. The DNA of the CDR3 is TGTGCCAGCAGCTTGGCCAGGACAGGGGGCAAAAACAATGAGCAGTTCTTC. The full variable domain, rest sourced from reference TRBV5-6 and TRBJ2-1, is DAGVTQSPTHLIKTRGQQVTLRCSPKSGHDTVSWYQQALGQGPQFIFQYYEEEERQRGNFPDRFSGHQFPNYSSELNVNALLLGDSALYLCASSLARTGGKNNEQFFGPGTRLTVL.

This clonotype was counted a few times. The CDR3 region has the DNA TGTGCCAGCAGTTTATCTAACAGCTTCCCCTCCTACAATGAGCAGTTCTTC. This encodes CASSLSNSFPSYNEQFF. This sequence joins TRBV27 and TRBJ2-1; D remains unclear. Trimming shortened V by 0 bases and J by 0 bases, and 12 bases separated the two germline ends. This CDR3 comprises 17 residues. The germline V gene encodes CDR1 MNHEY and CDR2 SMNVEV (reference sequence).